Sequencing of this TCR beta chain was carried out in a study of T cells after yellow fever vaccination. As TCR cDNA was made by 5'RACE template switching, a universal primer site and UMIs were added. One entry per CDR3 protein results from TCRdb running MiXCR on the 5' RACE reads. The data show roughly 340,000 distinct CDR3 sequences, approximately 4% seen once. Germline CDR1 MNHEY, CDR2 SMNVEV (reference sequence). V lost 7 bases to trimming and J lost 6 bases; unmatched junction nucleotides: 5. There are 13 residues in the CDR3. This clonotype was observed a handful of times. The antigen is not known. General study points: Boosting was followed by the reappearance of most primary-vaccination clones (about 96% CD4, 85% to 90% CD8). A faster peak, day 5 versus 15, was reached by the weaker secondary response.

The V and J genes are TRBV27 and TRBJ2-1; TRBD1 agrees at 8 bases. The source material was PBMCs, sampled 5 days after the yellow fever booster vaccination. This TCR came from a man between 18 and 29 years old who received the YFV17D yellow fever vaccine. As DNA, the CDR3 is TGTGCCAGCACGGACAGGGTACCCAATGAGCAGTTCTTC. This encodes CASTDRVPNEQFF.